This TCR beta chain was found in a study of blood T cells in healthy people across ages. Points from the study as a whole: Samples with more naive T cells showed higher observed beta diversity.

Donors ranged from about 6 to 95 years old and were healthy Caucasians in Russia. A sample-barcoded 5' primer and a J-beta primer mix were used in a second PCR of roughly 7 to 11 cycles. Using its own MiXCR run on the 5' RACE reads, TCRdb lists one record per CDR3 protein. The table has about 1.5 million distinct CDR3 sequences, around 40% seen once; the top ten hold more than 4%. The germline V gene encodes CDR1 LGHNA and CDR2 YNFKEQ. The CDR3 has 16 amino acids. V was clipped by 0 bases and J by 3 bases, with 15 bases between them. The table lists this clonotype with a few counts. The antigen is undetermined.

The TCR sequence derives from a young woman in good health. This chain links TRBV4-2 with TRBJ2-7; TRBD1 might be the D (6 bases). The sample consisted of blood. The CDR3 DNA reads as TGTGCCAGCAGCCAAGAGGCTGCCCAGGGGTTCTACGAGCAGTACTTC. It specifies CASSQEAAQGFYEQYF.